One and the same sample provided the 27 T cell receptor beta chains below, sequenced in a study of T cell repertoires in cytomegalovirus infection. Antigens for these TCRs are unknown. TCRdb re-called the reads with MiXCR, one entry per CDR3 protein. This repertoire shows under 350,000 distinct CDR3 sequences, 22% found once; its top ten account for roughly 20%. The specimen was cultured PBMCs, collected from culture after CMV antigen stimulation. These receptors originate from a human donor in good health (CMV status not recorded). Some clones in this sample may be carry-over from other donors' samples.

In its sample, this clonotype was seen many times. The genes are TRBV7-2 and TRBJ2-1, with D perhaps matching TRBD1 or TRBD2 (5 bases each). CDR1 SGHTA and CDR2 FQGNSA come from the germline V gene. V was trimmed by 5 bases and J by 12 bases, leaving 14 bases between them. The CDR3 has 12 residues. CDR3 amino acids: CASSVVLGPQFF. As DNA, the CDR3 is TGTGCCAGCAGCGTTGTTTTGGGACCGCAGTTCTTC.

The sample holds many counts of this clonotype. The CDR3 protein is CASSSRDTQYF. Written as DNA, the CDR3 is TGTGCCAGCAGTTCTAGGGATACGCAGTATTTT. This chain connects TRBV12-3 or TRBV12-4 to TRBJ2-3, with no clear D. The ends were cut back, 4 bases at V and 6 bases at J, with 5 bases in the middle. The CDR3 extends over 11 amino acids.

At least ten counts were recorded for this clonotype. This chain connects TRBV4-3 to TRBJ1-6, with D perhaps matching TRBD1 (5 bases). Trimming took 0 bases from V and 9 from J, leaving 15 bases between them. The V gene's germline CDR1 is LGHNA and CDR2 YSLEER. This CDR3 spans 16 amino acids. Written as DNA, the CDR3 is TGCGCCAGCAGCCAAGAACCGCAGGGAGGATTTTCACCCCTCCACTTT. It is translated as CASSQEPQGGFSPLHF.

The chain combines TRBV12-3 or TRBV12-4 with TRBJ2-4; no clear D. V shed 1 base and J shed 3 bases, with 10 bases lying between them. This CDR3 region has 15 residues. The CDR3 spells CASSLDEAIKNIQYF. Written as DNA, the CDR3 is TGTGCCAGCAGTTTAGATGAAGCGATCAAAAACATTCAGTACTTC.

This clonotype occurred many times. The V gene is TRBV7-2, the J gene TRBJ2-7, with D hard to call. This CDR3 is 13 amino acids long. CDR1 and CDR2 (germline): SGHTA, FQGNSA. Trimming left V 2 bases short and J 3 bases short, with 8 bases between. Written as DNA, the CDR3 is TGTGCCAGCAGCTTATTCCCGCACTACGAGCAGTACTTC. It codes for CASSLFPHYEQYF.

J is TRBJ2-3 and V is TRBV15; 9 bases align to TRBD2. Looked up from germline, CDR1 is LNHNV and CDR2 is YYDKDF (reference sequence). V gave up 4 bases and J gave up 4 bases; unmatched junction bases: 6. This CDR3 comprises 15 residues. CDR3 DNA: TGTGCCACCAGCACTTTAGCGGGAGAGGCAGATACGCAGTATTTT. It yields the protein CATSTLAGEADTQYF. The variable domain in full, completed from reference TRBV15 and TRBJ2-3, reads DAMVIQNPRYQVTQFGKPVTLSCSQTLNHNVMYWYQQKSSQAPKLLFHYYDKDFNNEADTPDNFQSRRPNTSFCFLDIRSPGLGDTAMYLCATSTLAGEADTQYFGPGTRLTVL.

The chain recombines TRBV6-2 or TRBV6-3 with TRBJ2-7, with TRBD1 matching over 7 bases. The germline V gene has CDR1 MNHEY and CDR2 SVGEGT. The CDR3 loop spans 14 amino acids. The junction had 4 bases not matched to a gene; V was cut back by 2 bases and J by 3 bases. CDR3 residues: CASSYPGTDYEQYV. The CDR3 nucleotides read TGTGCCAGCAGTTACCCAGGGACAGACTACGAGCAGTACGTC.

The chain combines TRBV12-3 or TRBV12-4 with TRBJ1-1; unclear D gene. The CDR3 runs to 14 residues. V lost 5 bases to trimming and J lost 4 bases, with 14 bases between them. CDR3 nucleotides: TGTGCCAGCAGTCCCAATACTGGTAGCACTGAAGCTTTCTTT. Translated: CASSPNTGSTEAFF.

The V and J genes are TRBV7-9 and TRBJ2-5, with D tentatively TRBD1 (5 bases). V dropped 6 bases and J dropped 5 bases, with 13 bases sitting between them. Germline loops: CDR1 SEHNR, CDR2 FQNEAQ (reference sequence). CDR3 length equals 13 residues. CDR3 residues: CASRQQGLETQYF. CDR3 in DNA: TGTGCCAGCAGACAGCAGGGTTTGGAGACCCAGTACTTC.

In this sample, this clonotype turned up a few times. The chain joins TRBV6-6 to TRBJ2-1; 7 bases line up with TRBD1. The CDR3 sequence is 13 residues long. With V trimmed by 5 bases and J by 3 bases, 1 base remained unmatched. CDR1 and CDR2 (germline): MNHNY, SVGAGI (reference sequence). The CDR3 nucleotides are TGTGCCAGCAGTAGGGACAGCTACAATGAGCAGTTCTTC. Translating gives CASSRDSYNEQFF.

This clonotype was observed many times. The rearrangement joins TRBV7-9 to TRBJ1-1, with TRBD1 matching over 9 bases. Per the germline V gene, CDR1 is SEHNR and CDR2 is FQNEAQ (reference sequence). The CDR3 consists of 14 residues. V lost 4 bases and J lost 4; bases outside the gene matches: 4. This CDR3 is CASSWGQGSTEAFF. Written as DNA, the CDR3 is TGTGCCAGCAGCTGGGGACAGGGTAGCACTGAAGCTTTCTTT.

V gene TRBV11-1 combines with J gene TRBJ2-5; maybe TRBD1 (6 bases). V was clipped by 5 bases and J by 5 bases, with 21 bases between them. Germline CDR1 reads SGHAT; CDR2 reads FQDESV (reference sequence). The CDR3 loop spans 16 amino acids. The CDR3 protein is CASSPPDSGEWETQYF. CDR3 coding DNA: TGTGCCAGCAGCCCACCGGACAGTGGGGAGTGGGAGACCCAGTACTTC.

Turning to this clonotype: Being one base from a much bigger clone, this may be a read error. The DNA of the CDR3 is TGTGCCAACAGTTCCCGAACCGTGGCGGGGAACACTGAAGCTTTCTTT. Residues: CANSSRTVAGNTEAFF. The J gene is TRBJ1-1, the V gene TRBV6-6, with unresolved D. The CDR3 spans 16 residues. From germline, CDR1 is MNHNY and CDR2 SVGAGI (reference sequence).

This clonotype has more than one count but fewer than ten. This rearrangement joins TRBV6-1 to TRBJ1-2, with D hard to call. Trimming removed 1 base from V and 0 bases from J, with 6 bases in between. This CDR3 has 14 residues. The germline V gene encodes CDR1 MNHNS and CDR2 SASEGT. CDR3 loop: CASSEGSTNYGYTF. The CDR3 DNA follows: TGTGCCAGCAGTGAAGGATCCACTAACTATGGCTACACCTTC.

The chain combines TRBV27 with TRBJ2-7, with a tentative D call TRBD2 (6 bases). The CDR3 contains 14 residues. Germline lookup yields CDR1 MNHEY and CDR2 SMNVEV (reference sequence). Trimming cost V 2 bases and J 7 bases, with 15 bases left between them. CDR3 region: CASSLGTHPGEQYF. The DNA for the CDR3 is TGTGCCAGCAGTTTAGGGACTCACCCGGGGGAGCAGTACTTC.

V gene TRBV28 combines with J gene TRBJ1-1; 7 positions agree with TRBD1. CDR1 is MDHEN and CDR2 is SYDVKM in the germline V gene. This CDR3 spans 13 amino acids. J was trimmed by 5 bases and V by 6 bases; bases with no gene match: 6. The CDR3 spells CASREQGRTEAFF. DNA of the CDR3: TGTGCCAGCAGGGAACAGGGGCGGACTGAAGCTTTCTTT.

There are a few counts of this clonotype. The rearrangement uses TRBV6-2 or TRBV6-3 and TRBJ1-1; D is possibly TRBD1 (6 bases). The CDR3 loop spans 14 amino acids. V lost 8 bases to trimming and J lost 0 bases, with 13 bases between them. Germline V gives CDR1 MNHEY, CDR2 SVGEGT. The CDR3 DNA follows: TGTGCCAGCCGTTTTCAGGGGATGAACACTGAAGCTTTCTTT. It specifies CASRFQGMNTEAFF.

This clonotype was detected ten times or more. The chain recombines TRBV10-3 with TRBJ2-5; perhaps TRBD2 as D (6 bases). Germline CDR1 is ENHRY and CDR2 is SYGVKD. The CDR3 is 15 residues long. Trimming shortened V by 2 bases and J by 3 bases, and 13 bases separated the two germline ends. The CDR3 DNA reads as TGTGCCATCAGTGAGGGAGGGGTGTTAGAAGAGACCCAGTACTTC. It translates to CAISEGGVLEETQYF.

The V call is TRBV11-2, the J call TRBJ2-2, with a tentative D call TRBD1 (5 bases). Deletions cut 6 bases from V and 6 bases from J, with 8 bases between. The CDR3 totals 12 residues. Germline CDR1 and CDR2: SGHAT and FQNNGV. The CDR3 DNA follows: TGTGCCAGCAGACCAGGGCCCGGGGAGCTGTTTTTT. As protein: CASRPGPGELFF.

This clonotype was observed at least ten times. The rearrangement uses TRBV7-2 and TRBJ1-2; the D is unclear. Germline lookup yields CDR1 SGHTA and CDR2 FQGNSA. The V and J ends lost 1 base and 4 bases respectively, with 7 bases between them. There are 13 residues in the CDR3. The CDR3 reads CASSLDPGYGYTF. The CDR3 DNA reads TGTGCCAGCAGCTTAGATCCGGGCTATGGCTACACCTTC.

This clonotype came up many times. CDR3 sequence: CASSLVLRADTEAFF. The CDR3 DNA reads as TGTGCCAGCAGCTTAGTCCTCCGGGCGGACACTGAAGCTTTCTTT. The genes are TRBV7-2 and TRBJ1-1; D not resolved. The length of the CDR3 is 15 residues. Between the trimmed V and J ends, which lost 1 base and 3 bases, there was a span of 12 bases. CDR1 is SGHTA and CDR2 is FQGNSA in the germline V gene.

The chain uses TRBV7-9 and TRBJ2-3, with 10 nucleotides matching TRBD2. This CDR3 has 16 amino acids. J gave up 3 bases and V 5 bases, and 8 bases lay outside the gene matches. CDR1 is SEHNR and CDR2 is FQNEAQ in the germline V gene (reference sequence). The CDR3 sequence: CASSPGASGRTDTQYF. The DNA of the CDR3 is TGTGCCAGCAGCCCCGGGGCTAGCGGGAGAACAGATACGCAGTATTTT.

The chain joins TRBV7-3 to TRBJ2-1; perhaps TRBD2 as D (6 bases). Germline-derived CDR1 and CDR2 are SGHTA and FQGTGA. There are 19 residues in the CDR3. Between the trimmed V and J ends, which lost 5 bases and 3 bases, there was a span of 26 bases. The CDR3 spells CASSPIVMPMGGGYNEQFF. The CDR3 DNA follows: TGTGCCAGCAGCCCAATAGTCATGCCGATGGGAGGTGGCTACAATGAGCAGTTCTTC.

In its sample, this clonotype was seen many times. The chain joins TRBV6-5 to TRBJ1-3; perhaps TRBD1 as D (5 bases). Germline CDR1 and CDR2: MNHEY and SVGAGI. The CDR3 runs to 15 residues. The germline V and J ends were trimmed by 2 bases and 0 bases, with 8 bases remaining between them. CDR3: CASSYRRDSGNTIYF. The DNA of the CDR3 is TGTGCCAGCAGTTACCGCAGGGACTCTGGAAACACCATATATTTT.

V gene TRBV7-2 combines with J gene TRBJ2-7; D is possibly TRBD2 (5 bases). CDR1 and CDR2 (germline): SGHTA, FQGNSA. V lost 5 bases to trimming and J lost 0 bases, with 11 bases between them. There are 14 residues in the CDR3. The CDR3 loop is CASSTDTSSYEQYV. DNA for the CDR3: TGTGCCAGCAGCACCGACACTAGCTCCTACGAGCAGTACGTC.

A few counts support this clonotype. The chain is built from TRBV7-6 and TRBJ2-1; TRBD2 matches 11 bases. The CDR3 runs to 15 residues. The V and J ends lost 8 bases and 8 bases, in that order; junction bases with no gene match: 11. Germline CDR1 reads SGHVS; CDR2 reads FNYEAQ. CDR3 amino acids: CASGATSGSWDEQFF. The DNA for the CDR3 is TGTGCCAGCGGCGCTACTAGCGGGAGCTGGGATGAGCAGTTCTTC. Full variable domain (missing parts from reference TRBV7-6 and TRBJ2-1): GAGVSQSPRYKVTKRGQDVALRCDPISGHVSLYWYRQALGQGPEFLTYFNYEAQQDKSGLPNDRFSAERPEGSISTLTIQRTEQRDSAMYRCASGATSGSWDEQFFGPGTRLTVL.

This clonotype came up a few times. J is TRBJ1-4 and V is TRBV12-3 or TRBV12-4; TRBD1 matches at 8 bases. This CDR3 spans 16 amino acids. V lost 3 bases, J lost 7 bases, and 10 bases stayed unmatched. CDR3 residues: CASSLFLQGGREKLFF. The CDR3 DNA reads as TGTGCCAGCAGTTTGTTCCTACAGGGGGGACGTGAAAAACTGTTTTTT.